This TCR beta chain was identified during a study of control samples from healthy donors and cancer patients. Clones were read by immunoSEQ multiplex PCR, and TCRdb kept only the in-frame ones, dropping some. This sample has more than 110,000 clones, with more than 90% found just once. This CDR3 contains 12 residues. Germline V gene lookup returns CDR1 SQVTM and CDR2 ANQGSEA. Trimming at V came to 7 bases and at J to 3 bases, leaving 4 bases not matched to a gene. V and J are TRBV29-1 and TRBJ2-5, with 8 nucleotides matching TRBD1. The sequenced material came from blood. The receptor was derived from a man aged 30 to 39 in good health. CDR3 DNA: TGCAGCGGAGTGACAGGGGAAGAGACCCAGTACTTC. This codes for CSGVTGEETQYF.